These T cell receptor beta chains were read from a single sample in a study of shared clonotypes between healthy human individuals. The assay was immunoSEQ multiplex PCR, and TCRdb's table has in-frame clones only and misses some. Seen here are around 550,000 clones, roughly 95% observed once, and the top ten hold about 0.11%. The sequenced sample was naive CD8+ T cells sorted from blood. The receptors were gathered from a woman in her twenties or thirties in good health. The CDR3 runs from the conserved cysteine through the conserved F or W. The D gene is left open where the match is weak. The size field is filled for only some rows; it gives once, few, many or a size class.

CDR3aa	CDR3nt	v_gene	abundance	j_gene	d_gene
CASSLGEQGMNTEAFF	TGTGCCAGCAGCTTGGGGGAACAGGGCATGAACACTGAAGCTTTCTTT	TRBV5-4	.	TRBJ1-1	.
CASSTAGTLSETQYF	TGTGCCAGCAGCACCGCCGGGACCCTATCAGAGACCCAGTACTTC	TRBV5-4	.	TRBJ2-5	.
CASSLGGQGREQYF	TGTGCCAGCAGCTTAGGGGGACAGGGCCGGGAGCAGTACTTC	TRBV7-9	.	TRBJ2-7	TRBD1
CASSQDENRRKPNQPQHF	TGCGCCAGCAGCCAAGATGAGAACAGGAGAAAACCGAATCAGCCCCAGCATTTT	TRBV4-1	.	TRBJ1-5	.
CASSSEALSGPSYEQYF	TGTGCCAGCAGTTCTGAAGCTCTTAGCGGGCCCTCCTACGAGCAGTACTTC	TRBV28	.	TRBJ2-7	TRBD2
CASSQGSYYEQYF	TGTGCCAGCAGCCAAGGATCTTACTACGAGCAGTACTTC	TRBV14	.	TRBJ2-7	.
CASTKEGQGFGNTIYF	TGTGCCAGCACAAAGGAGGGACAGGGTTTTGGAAACACCATATATTTT	TRBV2	.	TRBJ1-3	TRBD1
CASSESGLEYQETQYF	TGCGCCAGCAGTGAGTCGGGACTAGAGTACCAAGAGACCCAGTACTTC	TRBV10-1	.	TRBJ2-5	TRBD2
CASSLQGLSYEQYF	TGCGCCAGCAGCTTACAGGGCCTCTCCTACGAGCAGTACTTC	TRBV5-1	.	TRBJ2-7	.
CATRVSAAYEQYF	TGTGCCACCAGGGTCTCGGCAGCCTACGAGCAGTACTTC	TRBV19	.	TRBJ2-7	.
CATDGGTGANSNQPQHF	TGCGCCACCGATGGGGGGACAGGAGCTAATAGCAATCAGCCCCAGCATTTT	TRBV10-1	.	TRBJ1-5	TRBD1
CASSQLLAAKDSSYEQYF	TGTGCCAGCAGCCAACTACTAGCGGCCAAAGATAGCTCCTACGAGCAGTACTTC	TRBV11-2	.	TRBJ2-7	TRBD2
CSGQRDFGSDEQFF	TGCAGCGGGCAGCGGGACTTTGGAAGTGATGAGCAGTTCTTC	TRBV29-1	.	TRBJ2-1	TRBD2
CASSAGQGDPGLGYTF	TGTGCCAGCAGCGCGGGACAGGGGGATCCGGGACTTGGCTACACCTTC	TRBV13	.	TRBJ1-2	TRBD1
CASSSFRTLTDTQYF	TGTGCCAGCAGCTCCTTCCGGACTCTCACAGATACGCAGTATTTT	TRBV5-6	.	TRBJ2-3	.
CASGTGVAFF	TGTGCCAGCGGGACAGGGGTAGCTTTCTTT	TRBV28	.	TRBJ1-1	TRBD1
CASSGHIKSNQPQHF	TGTGCCAGCAGCGGACATATCAAGAGCAATCAGCCCCAGCATTTT	TRBV28	.	TRBJ1-5	.
CARSHHRGSEVTNEKLFF	TGTGCCAGAAGTCATCACAGGGGGAGTGAGGTAACTAATGAAAAACTGTTTTTT	TRBV5-3	.	TRBJ1-4	TRBD1
CASSLAGTALETQYF	TGTGCCAGCAGCTTAGCCGGGACAGCTTTGGAGACCCAGTACTTC	TRBV11-2	.	TRBJ2-5	TRBD1
CASSFWVNEKLFF	TGTGCCAGCAGCTTCTGGGTTAATGAAAAACTGTTTTTT	TRBV11-2	.	TRBJ1-4	.
CASRPDTRGRMDFGYTF	TGTGCCAGCAGGCCCGATACCAGGGGGCGCATGGATTTTGGCTACACCTTC	TRBV9	.	TRBJ1-2	TRBD1
CASSLAIVNEQFF	TGTGCCAGCAGCTTAGCGATCGTCAATGAGCAGTTCTTC	TRBV7-6	.	TRBJ2-1	.
CASSSYDRDLDGYTF	TGTGCCAGCAGCTCATACGACAGGGATCTAGATGGCTACACCTTC	TRBV7-9	few	TRBJ1-2	TRBD1
CASSRLSGSSYEQYF	TGTGCCAGCAGCCGCCTCAGCGGGAGCTCCTACGAGCAGTACTTC	TRBV5-4	.	TRBJ2-7	TRBD2
CASSLYLTDSGNTIYF	TGTGCCAGCAGTCTATACCTGACAGATTCTGGAAACACCATATATTTT	TRBV28	once	TRBJ1-3	.
CASSVWSGASSGANVLTF	TGTGCCAGCAGCGTGTGGTCGGGGGCCAGCTCTGGGGCCAACGTCCTGACTTTC	TRBV9	.	TRBJ2-6	.
CASSVSGPYEQYF	TGCGCCAGCAGCGTTAGCGGCCCGTACGAGCAGTACTTC	TRBV5-1	.	TRBJ2-7	.
CASSPSRDLYEQYF	TGTGCCAGTAGTCCGTCCCGGGACCTATACGAGCAGTACTTC	TRBV19	.	TRBJ2-7	.
CASSQDLPGAPETQYF	TGTGCCAGCAGCCAAGACTTACCAGGGGCTCCCGAGACCCAGTACTTC	TRBV4-2	.	TRBJ2-5	.
CASSFRAGSAEAFF	TGTGCCAGCAGCTTCAGGGCAGGTTCGGCTGAAGCTTTCTTT	TRBV5-6	.	TRBJ1-1	.
CASTPDLPDEQFF	TGTGCCAGCACCCCGGACCTGCCCGATGAGCAGTTCTTC	TRBV2	.	TRBJ2-1	.
CASSSRDSYEQYF	TGTGCCAGCAGCTCCCGGGACAGCTACGAGCAGTACTTC	TRBV7-9	.	TRBJ2-7	TRBD1
CASSLELAGGFDEQFF	TGTGCCAGCAGTTTAGAATTGGCGGGAGGATTCGATGAGCAGTTCTTC	TRBV27	.	TRBJ2-1	TRBD2
CASSQEAGVAGVDNEQFF	TGTGCCAGCAGCCAAGAAGCAGGAGTTGCGGGAGTCGACAATGAGCAGTTCTTC	TRBV14	.	TRBJ2-1	TRBD2
CASSQPTTTSTDTQYF	TGCGCCAGCAGCCAACCGACTACCACTAGCACAGATACGCAGTATTTT	TRBV4-1	.	TRBJ2-3	.
CASTLLWDSNEKLFF	TGTGCCAGTACCTTATTGTGGGACAGTAATGAAAAACTGTTTTTT	TRBV19	.	TRBJ1-4	TRBD1
CASSQISGRGFYEQYF	TGTGCCAGCAGCCAAATAAGCGGGAGAGGATTTTACGAGCAGTACTTC	TRBV4-2	.	TRBJ2-7	TRBD2
CASSVSGYEQYF	TGTGCCAGCAGCGTAAGTGGGTACGAGCAGTACTTC	TRBV11-2	.	TRBJ2-7	.
CSAPEGTEAFF	TGCAGTGCTCCGGAGGGCACTGAAGCTTTCTTT	TRBV20-1	.	TRBJ1-1	.
CASREDRANYGYTF	TGTGCCAGCAGGGAGGACAGGGCCAACTATGGCTACACCTTC	TRBV2	.	TRBJ1-2	TRBD1
CASSVALNTEAFF	TGTGCCAGCAGCGTCGCATTGAACACTGAAGCTTTCTTT	TRBV7-9	few	TRBJ1-1	.
CASSTLTGEGHGYTF	TGTGCCAGCAGCACGTTGACAGGGGAGGGCCATGGCTACACCTTC	TRBV11-2	.	TRBJ1-2	TRBD1
CASSSQLAGVDQETQYF	TGTGCCAGCAGCTCGCAACTAGCGGGAGTTGATCAAGAGACCCAGTACTTC	TRBV28	.	TRBJ2-5	TRBD2
CASCGPRSPANTEAFF	TGTGCCAGCTGTGGTCCCCGCTCGCCGGCGAACACTGAAGCTTTCTTT	TRBV6-6	.	TRBJ1-1	.
CASSFGGSNQPQHF	TGTGCCAGCAGTTTCGGCGGCAGCAATCAGCCCCAGCATTTT	TRBV27	.	TRBJ1-5	.
CATSRRLAGGSDTQYF	TGTGCCACCAGCAGAAGGCTAGCGGGAGGATCAGATACGCAGTATTTT	TRBV15	.	TRBJ2-3	TRBD2
CASSSGEEEADTQYF	TGTGCCAGTAGTTCAGGCGAGGAAGAGGCGGATACGCAGTATTTT	TRBV19	.	TRBJ2-3	.
CASSTPTSGTGLNSPLHF	TGTGCCAGCAGTACTCCAACTTCCGGGACAGGGTTGAATTCACCCCTCCACTTT	TRBV28	.	TRBJ1-6	TRBD1
CASSPTLWKEQFF	TGTGCCAGCAGTCCTACTCTCTGGAAGGAGCAGTTCTTC	TRBV2	once	TRBJ2-1	.
CASSQAGTSGTGELFF	TGCGCCAGCAGCCAAGCCGGGACTTCAGGCACCGGGGAGCTGTTTTTT	TRBV4-1	.	TRBJ2-2	.
CASSSLLGGNLYEQYF	TGTGCCAGCAGTTCCCTCCTCGGCGGGAACCTCTACGAGCAGTACTTC	TRBV28	.	TRBJ2-7	.
CASSAPGSSYEQYF	TGTGCCAGCAGTGCTCCCGGAAGCTCCTACGAGCAGTACTTC	TRBV2	once	TRBJ2-7	.
CAGGLAGGGAEQFF	TGTGCCGGAGGACTAGCGGGAGGGGGGGCTGAGCAGTTCTTC	TRBV28	.	TRBJ2-1	TRBD2
CASSPEGQSTGELFF	TGTGCCAGCAGCCCAGAAGGGCAGAGCACCGGGGAGCTGTTTTTT	TRBV13	.	TRBJ2-2	.
CASSPLPTDTQYF	TGTGCCAGCAGTCCCCTCCCCACAGATACGCAGTATTTT	TRBV27	.	TRBJ2-3	.
CASSNQGAAGANVLTF	TGTGCCAGCAGCAACCAGGGGGCGGCTGGGGCCAACGTCCTGACTTTC	TRBV7-9	.	TRBJ2-6	TRBD1
CASSFRFRQGNTEAFF	TGTGCCAGCAGCTTTAGGTTTAGACAGGGGAACACTGAAGCTTTCTTT	TRBV11-2	.	TRBJ1-1	TRBD1
CASSAPQVATYEQYF	TGTGCCAGCAGCGCCCCCCAGGTCGCTACCTACGAGCAGTACTTC	TRBV7-9	.	TRBJ2-7	.
CASSEIGTTIYNEQFF	TGCGCCAGCAGCGAAATTGGGACTACGATCTACAATGAGCAGTTCTTC	TRBV4-1	.	TRBJ2-1	TRBD2
CASSLGTDYEQYF	TGTGCCAGCAGCTTGGGAACAGACTACGAGCAGTACTTC	TRBV5-4	.	TRBJ2-7	.